The text below deals with one T cell receptor beta chain. Followed over time, Seattle patients had been enrolled while infection was active. Authors' methods: Amplification of reference gene primers was used by the study to estimate nucleated cell counts. Sequencing was performed with immunoSEQ multiplex PCR; in TCRdb, only in-frame clones are kept and a portion is missing. D and trimming were read from the DNA, whereas the V and J calls and clone size are those reported in that table. The sample holds tens of thousands of clones, less than 95% seen once. The sample comes from a study of blood T cell repertoires in COVID-19. Study information: In each case, the material was cDNA or gDNA derived from T cells, B-cell-depleted T cells, or PBMCs.

V dropped 5 bases and J dropped 0; count of bases not matched to a gene: 4. The CDR3 spans 16 residues. Germline values: CDR1 SEHNR, CDR2 FQNEAQ (reference sequence). The sample comprised peripheral blood. The TCR comes from a man over 45 with COVID-19, enrolled during active disease. V usage is TRBV7-9 and J usage is TRBJ2-2; 9 nucleotides match TRBD1. CDR3: CASSHRQGANTGELFF. Written as DNA, the CDR3 is TGTGCCAGCAGCCATCGACAGGGGGCGAACACCGGGGAGCTGTTTTTT.